The next 31 T cell receptor beta chains were all read from a single sample in a study of T cell repertoires in cytomegalovirus infection. TCRdb used MiXCR to reprocess the reads, holding one entry per CDR3 protein. The table has more than 95,000 distinct CDR3 sequences, 25% to 35% seen once; the top ten hold approximately 50%. Antigens of these TCRs are unknown. The starting material was CD8+ T cells from cultured PBMCs, obtained from culture after CMV antigen stimulation. The receptors shown here come from a human donor in good health (CMV status not recorded). Some clones in this sample may be carry-over from other donors' samples.

The chain combines TRBV19 with TRBJ1-5; D not resolved. The CDR3 extends over 12 amino acids. Trimming took off 0 bases at V and 6 bases at J, with 3 bases between the two ends. Germline-derived CDR1 and CDR2 are LNHDA and SQIVND (reference sequence). This CDR3 reads CASSIEIQPQHF. DNA for the CDR3: TGTGCCAGTAGTATAGAGATTCAGCCCCAGCATTTT. Together with reference TRBV19 and TRBJ1-5, the CDR3 gives the full variable domain: DGGITQSPKYLFRKEGQNVTLSCEQNLNHDAMYWYRQDPGQGLRLIYYSQIVNDFQKGDIAEGYSVSREKKESFPLTVTSAQKNPTAFYLCASSIEIQPQHFGDGTRLSIL.

This chain links TRBV7-9 with TRBJ2-1, with TRBD1 matching 10 bases. The CDR3 covers 14 residues. Per the germline V gene, CDR1 is SEHNR and CDR2 is FQNEAQ (reference sequence). The J segment lost 3 bases and the V segment lost 4 bases, leaving 0 bases of the junction unmatched. In DNA, the CDR3 is TGTGCCAGCAGCTGGGACAGGGGCTACAATGAGCAGTTCTTC. Translation: CASSWDRGYNEQFF. The complete variable domain, with remaining parts taken from reference TRBV7-9 and TRBJ2-1, reads DTGVSQNPRHKITKRGQNVTFRCDPISEHNRLYWYRQTLGQGPEFLTYFQNEAQLEKSRLLSDRFSAERPKGSFSTLEIQRTEQGDSAMYLCASSWDRGYNEQFFGPGTRLTVL.

The rearrangement uses TRBV12-3 or TRBV12-4 and TRBJ2-3, with D uncertain. With 2 bases removed from V and 1 base from J, the gap between germline ends came to 7 bases. This CDR3 has 14 residues. The CDR3 sequence is CASSLRQRTDTQYF. The DNA of the CDR3 is TGTGCCAGCAGTTTACGGCAGCGCACAGATACGCAGTATTTT.

This clonotype was counted at least ten times. The genes are TRBV7-2 and TRBJ2-1; D is possibly TRBD1 or TRBD2 (7 bases each). The CDR3 extends over 16 amino acids. The germline V and J ends were trimmed by 0 bases and 7 bases, with 16 bases remaining between them. Germline V gives CDR1 SGHTA, CDR2 FQGNSA. CDR3 DNA: TGTGCCAGCAGCTTAGCGGGGCAGGGGGGGTGGAATGAGCAGTTCTTC. This translates into CASSLAGQGGWNEQFF.

The chain uses TRBV19 and TRBJ1-2; D is uncertain. Between the trimmed V and J ends, which lost 5 bases and 8 bases, there was a span of 21 bases. The length of the CDR3 is 15 residues. Germline lookup yields CDR1 LNHDA and CDR2 SQIVND (reference sequence). The CDR3 loop reads CASSPREIGWMGYTF. Here the CDR3 DNA reads TGTGCCAGTAGTCCCCGAGAGATCGGATGGATGGGCTACACCTTC.

This clonotype was counted a few times. The chain employs TRBV2 and TRBJ1-2, with D possibly being TRBD1 (5 bases). CDR1 is SNHLY and CDR2 is FYNNEI in the germline V gene. Trimming took off 10 bases at V and 2 bases at J, with 17 bases between the two ends. The CDR3 loop spans 14 amino acids. This chain's CDR3 is CATRYGGKNYGYTF. CDR3 coding DNA: TGTGCCACCAGATACGGGGGGAAAAACTATGGCTACACCTTC.

Concerning this clonotype itself: The CDR3 carries no conserved terminal phenylalanine or tryptophan, so it likely arises from a read error. The rearrangement links TRBV7-8 to TRBJ1-3; D not resolved. Germline CDR1 SGHVS, CDR2 FQNEAQ. The CDR3 consists of 18 residues. V dropped 1 base and J dropped 2 bases, with 18 bases sitting between them. This CDR3 reads CASSLDNPYGGPGNTIYC. The DNA for the CDR3 is TGTGCCAGCAGCTTAGATAATCCTTATGGAGGCCCTGGAAACACCATATATTGT.

CDR3 coding DNA: TGTGCCAGCAGCCGATACACCGGGGAGCTGTTTTTT. Its protein is CASSRYTGELFF. The chain employs TRBV12-3 or TRBV12-4 and TRBJ2-2; no definite D call. CDR3 size: 12 residues. The V end was cut by 6 bases, the J end by 3 bases, with 5 bases between.

This chain joins TRBV6-1 and TRBJ2-4; no clear D gene. V shed 4 bases and J shed 0 bases, with 7 bases lying between them. From germline, CDR1 is MNHNS and CDR2 SASEGT. This CDR3 is built from 14 residues. Here the CDR3 DNA reads TGTGCCAGCAGTGGATTGATAGCCAAAAACATTCAGTACTTC. Amino acid sequence: CASSGLIAKNIQYF.

V usage is TRBV4-1 and J usage is TRBJ2-2; 13 bases match TRBD2. Germline CDR1 reads MGHRA; CDR2 reads YSYEKL. The CDR3 spans 16 residues. V shed 2 bases, J shed 8 bases, and the junction held 5 bases outside the gene matches. The CDR3 DNA sequence: TGCGCCAGCAGCCAAATACTAGCGGGGGGGCCGGGGGAGCTGTTTTTT. This codes for CASSQILAGGPGELFF.

This clonotype was recorded a few times. The V gene is TRBV19, the J gene TRBJ2-6; tentative D call: TRBD1 (6 bases). CDR1 and CDR2 (germline): LNHDA, SQIVND (reference sequence). The CDR3 has 18 amino acids. Trimming took 2 bases from V and 0 from J, leaving 14 bases between them. The CDR3 DNA is TGTGCCAGTAGTATAAGTCTGGACAGATACTCTGGGGCCAACGTCCTGACTTTC. It specifies CASSISLDRYSGANVLTF.

This clonotype occurred a few times. The chain has TRBV7-6 and TRBJ1-2; D is unresolved. The CDR3 has 16 amino acids. The V end was cut by 1 base, the J end by 0 bases, with 12 bases between. Germline V gene sequence: CDR1 SGHVS, CDR2 FNYEAQ. CDR3 sequence reads: CASSLENPVSNYGYTF. The CDR3 nucleotides are TGTGCCAGCAGCTTAGAGAACCCAGTTTCTAACTATGGCTACACCTTC. Full variable domain (missing parts from reference TRBV7-6 and TRBJ1-2): GAGVSQSPRYKVTKRGQDVALRCDPISGHVSLYWYRQALGQGPEFLTYFNYEAQQDKSGLPNDRFSAERPEGSISTLTIQRTEQRDSAMYRCASSLENPVSNYGYTFGSGTRLTVV.

This clonotype has a handful of counts. This chain connects TRBV27 to TRBJ2-1; TRBD1 aligns across 9 bases. Germline assignment: CDR1 MNHEY and CDR2 SMNVEV (reference sequence). This CDR3 has 19 residues. V lost 3 bases and J lost 0; bases outside the gene matches: 12. DNA for the CDR3: TGTGCCAGCAGTTTGATACCGGGACAGGGTTTAAACTCCTACAATGAGCAGTTCTTC. Its protein product is CASSLIPGQGLNSYNEQFF.

This clonotype was observed many times. The chain's CDR3 is CATGGQGNQPQHF. CDR3 nucleotides: TGTGCCACCGGGGGACAGGGAAATCAGCCCCAGCATTTT. The rearrangement joins TRBV10-3 to TRBJ1-5; TRBD1 aligns across 9 bases. In germline, CDR1 is ENHRY, CDR2 SYGVKD. This CDR3 spans 13 amino acids. V shed 10 bases, J shed 4 bases, and the junction held 5 bases outside the gene matches.

This clonotype was recorded a few times. J is TRBJ1-5 and V is TRBV6-1; possibly TRBD1 for D (6 bases). This CDR3 is built from 17 residues. The germline V and J ends were trimmed by 5 bases and 0 bases, with 17 bases remaining between them. Germline lookup yields CDR1 MNHNS and CDR2 SASEGT. The CDR3 spells CASSTRRGADSNQPQHF. The CDR3 bases are TGTGCCAGCAGTACCCGAAGGGGGGCAGATAGCAATCAGCCCCAGCATTTT.

The V gene is TRBV7-8, the J gene TRBJ2-1; 12 nucleotides match TRBD2. Germline lookup yields CDR1 SGHVS and CDR2 FQNEAQ. This CDR3 comprises 15 residues. The V and J ends lost 7 bases and 9 bases, in that order; junction bases with no gene match: 10. For the CDR3, the DNA is TGTGCCAGCACCCCGACTAGCGGGGGTTGGGGTGAGCAGTTCTTC. This sequence encodes CASTPTSGGWGEQFF.

This chain uses TRBV12-3 or TRBV12-4 with TRBJ1-6; D is possibly TRBD1 (6 bases). Trimming shortened V by 5 bases and J by 11 bases, and 16 bases separated the two germline ends. The CDR3 is 14 amino acids. The CDR3 bases are TGTGCCAGCAGTGAGGACAGCGAGGCGGCACCCCTCCACTTT. Protein: CASSEDSEAAPLHF.

The J gene is TRBJ2-3, the V gene TRBV12-3 or TRBV12-4, with a tentative D call TRBD1 (6 bases). The V gene lost 6 bases and the J gene lost 1 base, with 23 bases spanning the gap. This CDR3 is built from 18 residues. CDR3 amino acids: CASSYPGRRDTGTDTQYF. DNA of the CDR3: TGTGCCAGCAGCTACCCCGGACGCAGGGACACAGGCACAGATACGCAGTATTTT.

This clonotype was detected many times. This CDR3 is CASSFDHSRGDTEAFF. CDR3 DNA sequence: TGTGCCAGCAGCTTTGATCACTCCCGTGGGGACACTGAAGCTTTCTTT. The gene calls are TRBV7-8 and TRBJ1-1; D gene uncertain. The germline CDR1 and CDR2 sequences are SGHVS and FQNEAQ. CDR3 length equals 16 residues. The V end lost 3 bases, the J end lost 3 bases, and 17 bases lay between the germline ends.

V usage is TRBV4-3 and J usage is TRBJ2-2; no reliable D call. With 0 bases removed from V and 3 bases from J, the gap between germline ends came to 14 bases. CDR1 and CDR2 from the germline V gene are LGHNA and YSLEER. This CDR3 is 17 amino acids long. In nucleotides, the CDR3 is TGCGCCAGCAGCCAAGATTGGGCTGAATGGGACACCGGGGAGCTGTTTTTT. Translating it yields CASSQDWAEWDTGELFF.

This clonotype was observed many times. This chain uses TRBV7-2 with TRBJ2-7, with a weak D call TRBD2 (6 bases). The V and J ends lost 3 bases and 3 bases respectively, with 9 bases between them. CDR3 length: 13 amino acids. Germline V gene sequence: CDR1 SGHTA, CDR2 FQGNSA. The chain's CDR3 is CASSFGGIYEQYF. CDR3 nucleotide sequence: TGTGCCAGCAGCTTTGGGGGGATCTACGAGCAGTACTTC. Full variable domain (rest looked up from reference TRBV7-2 and TRBJ2-7): GAGVSQSPSNKVTEKGKDVELRCDPISGHTALYWYRQSLGQGLEFLIYFQGNSAPDKSGLPSDRFSAERTGGSVSTLTIQRTQQEDSAVYLCASSFGGIYEQYFGPGTRLTVT.

This clonotype has a handful of counts. The chain has TRBV7-9 and TRBJ1-2; D is ambiguous. The CDR3 contains 13 residues. Germline V CDR1 and CDR2: SEHNR, FQNEAQ (reference sequence). Between the trimmed V and J ends, which lost 4 bases and 2 bases, there was a span of 8 bases. CDR3 protein: CASSSRINYGYTF. The DNA of the CDR3 is TGTGCCAGCAGCTCGCGGATAAACTATGGCTACACCTTC.

The J gene is TRBJ2-2, the V gene TRBV6-1; 8 bases are a match to TRBD2. From germline, CDR1 is MNHNS and CDR2 SASEGT. The CDR3 loop spans 14 amino acids. Unmatched junction bases numbered 6, after V lost 6 bases and J lost 6 bases. The CDR3 sequence: CASSLGGDSGELFF. CDR3 coding DNA: TGTGCCAGCAGCCTCGGGGGGGATTCCGGGGAGCTGTTTTTT.

The chain has TRBV25-1 and TRBJ2-1; D might be TRBD2 (6 bases). V shed 7 bases and J shed 1 base, with 11 bases lying between them. Germline lookup yields CDR1 MGHDK and CDR2 SYGVNS. The CDR3 totals 14 residues. CDR3 sequence (DNA): TGTGCCAGCATGAATGGGGGGTCCTACAATGAGCAGTTCTTC. It translates to CASMNGGSYNEQFF.

This clonotype was found many times. This sequence joins TRBV7-2 and TRBJ2-7; 7 bases map to TRBD1. The CDR3 is 15 residues long. V was clipped by 4 bases and J by 4 bases; unmatched bases: 10. Per the germline V gene, CDR1 is SGHTA and CDR2 is FQGNSA. The CDR3 reads CASSSLAGTEYEQYF. CDR3 coding DNA: TGTGCCAGCAGCTCTCTAGCTGGGACAGAGTACGAGCAGTACTTC.

J is TRBJ2-7 and V is TRBV2; 10 bases agree with TRBD2. J gave up 3 bases and V 4 bases, and 6 bases lay outside the gene matches. The CDR3 totals 15 residues. In germline, CDR1 is SNHLY, CDR2 FYNNEI. CDR3 sequence reads: CASSGGVAGGYEQYF. The CDR3 region has the DNA TGTGCCAGCAGTGGGGGAGTAGCGGGGGGCTACGAGCAGTACTTC.

This clonotype was recorded at least ten times. This chain uses TRBV7-9 with TRBJ2-3; no reliable D call. CDR1 SEHNR and CDR2 FQNEAQ come from the germline V gene (reference sequence). V was cut by 1 base and J by 4 bases, with 9 bases left in between. This CDR3 has 14 amino acids. The CDR3 sequence: CASSLVVSPDTQYF. DNA of the CDR3: TGTGCCAGCAGCTTAGTGGTTTCCCCAGATACGCAGTATTTT.

The chain combines TRBV27 with TRBJ1-2; no definite D call. The V gene lost 5 bases and the J gene lost 2 bases, with 9 bases spanning the gap. CDR1 and CDR2 from the germline V gene are MNHEY and SMNVEV (reference sequence). The CDR3 runs to 13 residues. In DNA, the CDR3 is TGTGCCAGCAGTACCCTACCAAACTATGGCTACACCTTC. It yields the protein CASSTLPNYGYTF.

The V and J genes are TRBV20-1 and TRBJ1-4, with D perhaps matching TRBD1 (5 bases). Germline V gene data show CDR1 as DFQATT and CDR2 as SNEGSKA (reference sequence). V dropped 4 bases and J dropped 6 bases, with 18 bases sitting between them. The length of the CDR3 is 15 residues. CDR3: CSAKGASGVHEKLFF. Here the CDR3 DNA reads TGCAGTGCTAAGGGCGCCTCGGGGGTACATGAAAAACTGTTTTTT.

This clonotype turned up a few times. V gene TRBV7-8 combines with J gene TRBJ1-6; D gene uncertain. Per germline, CDR1 SGHVS and CDR2 FQNEAQ. V was pared by 2 bases and J by 9 bases, with 5 bases between. The CDR3 consists of 12 residues. The CDR3 sequence is CASSLPPSPLHF. In DNA form, the CDR3 reads TGTGCCAGCAGCTTACCCCCTTCACCCCTCCACTTT.

This clonotype was detected only once. This sequence joins TRBV7-8 and TRBJ2-7; 9 bases align to TRBD2. Per the germline V gene, CDR1 is SGHVS and CDR2 is FQNEAQ. This CDR3 has 18 residues. The J segment lost 1 base and the V segment lost 5 bases, leaving 15 bases of the junction unmatched. The DNA for the CDR3 is TGTGCCAGCAGCGAACCGGGACGAACGGGACTAGCTTCCTACGAGCAGTACTTC. Its translation: CASSEPGRTGLASYEQYF.